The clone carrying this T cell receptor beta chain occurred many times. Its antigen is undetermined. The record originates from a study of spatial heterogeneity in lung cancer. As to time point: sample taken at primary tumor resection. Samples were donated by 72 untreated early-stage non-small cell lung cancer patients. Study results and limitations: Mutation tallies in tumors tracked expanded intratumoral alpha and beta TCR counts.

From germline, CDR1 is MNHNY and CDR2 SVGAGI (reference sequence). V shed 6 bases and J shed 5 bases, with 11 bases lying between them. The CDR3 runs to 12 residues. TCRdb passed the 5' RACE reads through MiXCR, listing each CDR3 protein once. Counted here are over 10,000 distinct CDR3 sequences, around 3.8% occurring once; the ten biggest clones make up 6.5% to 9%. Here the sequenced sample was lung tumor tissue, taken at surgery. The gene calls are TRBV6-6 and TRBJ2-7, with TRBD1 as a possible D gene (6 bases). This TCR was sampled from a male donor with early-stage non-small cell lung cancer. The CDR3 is CASSRGGHEQYF. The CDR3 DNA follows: TGTGCCAGCAGCCGTGGGGGCCACGAGCAGTACTTC.